These T cell receptor beta chains were read from a single sample in a study of cytomegalovirus exposure and HLA in healthy donors. Some clones are missing from TCRdb's copy, which holds only in-frame ones; the method was immunoSEQ multiplex PCR. The sample includes roughly 150,000 clones, 86% of them seen just once. The sequencing sample was made of PBMCs. The receptors come from a woman under 30 in good health and CMV-seronegative. Each CDR3 is given with its conserved first and last residue. Fields, in order: clone size, D gene, V gene, J gene, CDR3 protein. The D gene is left open where the match is weak. Size is stated for part of the rows, as once, few or many counts, or as a class when the clone is expanded.

size: -
D: -
V: TRBV9
J: TRBJ2-7
CDR3: CASSPRADPAPYEQYF

size: few
D: -
V: TRBV4-3
J: TRBJ1-1
CDR3: CASSQDRGVLNTEAFF

size: -
D: TRBD2
V: TRBV5-4
J: TRBJ2-7
CDR3: CASSFGGPGLAGAPYEQYF

size: -
D: -
V: TRBV5-6
J: TRBJ1-1
CDR3: CASSLVGGRDTEAFF

size: -
D: -
V: TRBV4-1
J: TRBJ1-3
CDR3: CASSPPRFRTDSGNTIYF

size: -
D: -
V: TRBV23-1
J: TRBJ1-5
CDR3: CASSQSYLRARSNQPQHF

size: -
D: -
V: TRBV29-1
J: TRBJ2-7
CDR3: CSVETANYEQYF

size: -
D: -
V: TRBV18
J: TRBJ1-2
CDR3: CASSPPIVEGWGYTF

size: -
D: -
V: TRBV6-5
J: TRBJ2-7
CDR3: CASRGSTGGQYF

size: -
D: TRBD2
V: TRBV5-1
J: TRBJ2-1
CDR3: CASSSHLASGYNEQFF

size: -
D: TRBD2
V: TRBV5-1
J: TRBJ2-1
CDR3: CASTDHRLADNEQFF

size: -
D: TRBD2
V: TRBV4-3
J: TRBJ2-3
CDR3: CASSQEAGLAGDTDTQYF

size: -
D: TRBD2
V: TRBV7-9
J: TRBJ2-1
CDR3: CASSSRLASLAGSYNEQFF

size: -
D: -
V: TRBV13
J: TRBJ2-1
CDR3: CASSLGAFNEQFF

size: -
D: -
V: TRBV29-1
J: TRBJ2-1
CDR3: CSVEVLRDEQFF

size: -
D: TRBD1
V: TRBV5-1
J: TRBJ2-5
CDR3: CASSPGDRGKETQYF

size: -
D: -
V: TRBV6-1
J: TRBJ1-6
CDR3: CASSELLGRRSDSPLHF

size: -
D: TRBD1
V: TRBV7-9
J: TRBJ2-1
CDR3: CASSSGQGRTYNEQFF

size: -
D: -
V: TRBV29-1
J: TRBJ1-1
CDR3: CSVSSGVRMNTEAFF

size: once
D: -
V: TRBV7-3
J: TRBJ2-1
CDR3: CASSGARGGNEQFF

size: -
D: TRBD2
V: TRBV9
J: TRBJ2-4
CDR3: CASSGGTSGHRGAKNIQYF

size: once
D: -
V: TRBV7-9
J: TRBJ2-7
CDR3: CASSSLGDEQYF

size: -
D: -
V: TRBV29-1
J: TRBJ2-7
CDR3: CSVATRSDPASQQYF

size: -
D: TRBD1
V: TRBV5-1
J: TRBJ2-5
CDR3: CASWDRGRRETQYF

size: -
D: TRBD2
V: TRBV5-1
J: TRBJ2-3
CDR3: CASSPGLAGGVSTDTQYF

size: -
D: -
V: TRBV7-9
J: TRBJ1-5
CDR3: CASSFNPDQPQHF

size: -
D: TRBD1
V: TRBV2
J: TRBJ1-2
CDR3: CASDTQDRFTSGYTF

size: -
D: -
V: TRBV6-5
J: TRBJ2-2
CDR3: CASSIGGRGAGELFF

size: -
D: -
V: TRBV28
J: TRBJ1-1
CDR3: CASSFSILIEAFF

size: -
D: TRBD1
V: TRBV7-9
J: TRBJ1-2
CDR3: CASSPKTGQGINSYGYTF